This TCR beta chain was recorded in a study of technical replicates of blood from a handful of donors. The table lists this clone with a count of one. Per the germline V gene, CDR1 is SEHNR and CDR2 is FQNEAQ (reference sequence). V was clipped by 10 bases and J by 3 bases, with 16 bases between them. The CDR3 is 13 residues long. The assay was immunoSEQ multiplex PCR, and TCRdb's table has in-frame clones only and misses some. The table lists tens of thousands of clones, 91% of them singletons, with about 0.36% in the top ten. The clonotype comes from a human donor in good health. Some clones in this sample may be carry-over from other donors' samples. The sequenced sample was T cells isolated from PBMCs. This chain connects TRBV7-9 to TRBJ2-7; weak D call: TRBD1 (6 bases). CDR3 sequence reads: CATKGHTYYEQYF. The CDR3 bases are TGTGCCACCAAGGGACACACGTACTACGAGCAGTACTTC.